This T cell receptor beta chain was observed in a study of OX40 agonist ivuxolimab in advanced cancers. With regard to this clone: The antigen remains unidentified.

Overall study findings and caveats: Partial responders dosed at 0.1-3.0 mg/kg displayed clonal expansion ranking among the lowest.

The CDR3 extends over 16 amino acids. The junction had 9 bases not matched to a gene; V was cut back by 5 bases and J by 3 bases. Germline V CDR1 and CDR2: SGHVS, FNYEAQ. The assay was immunoSEQ multiplex PCR, and TCRdb's table has in-frame clones only and misses some. The sample carries about 69,000 clones, more than 75% recorded once. The rearrangement uses TRBV7-6 and TRBJ2-7; 11 nucleotides line up with TRBD2. The TCR was taken from an adult with an advanced solid tumor such as melanoma, head and neck, liver or kidney cancer. Sequencing was performed on CD4+ or CD8+ T cells sorted from blood, taken in a trial of the OX40 agonist ivuxolimab. The CDR3 nucleotides read TGTGCCAGCAGCCCCGGGTTAGCGGGGGGGATCTACGAGCAGTACTTC. It translates to CASSPGLAGGIYEQYF.